These 14 T cell receptor beta chains originate from one sample sequenced in a study of PD-L1 blockade in urothelial cancer (dated by TCRdb to the late 2010s). Libraries were built with the immunoSEQ multiplex PCR assay. Imported from immuneACCESS, the table was reduced by TCRdb to in-frame sequences with V and J called. These copies leave out some clones; in studies compared against another copy, an unresolved V gene accounts for under half, and the cause of the remainder is not known. The table for this sample lists under 120,000 clones; approximately 85% of them were counted only once. The ten largest clonotypes hold 2% to 3% of the sample. The material was PBMCs, obtained around atezolizumab (anti-PD-L1) treatment. Source of these receptors: a man aged 50-59 years with urothelial cancer.

This sequence joins TRBV11-2 and TRBJ2-5; 9 positions agree with TRBD1. The germline CDR1 and CDR2 sequences are SGHAT and FQNNGV. The CDR3 runs 15 residues. V shed 8 bases, J shed 0 bases, and the junction held 7 bases outside the gene matches. The CDR3 coding sequence is TGTGCCAGCGGGGGGACAGGGAGCCACCAAGAGACCCAGTACTTC. Its translation: CASGGTGSHQETQYF. Filled out from reference TRBV11-2 and TRBJ2-5, the complete variable domain reads EAGVAQSPRYKIIEKRQSVAFWCNPISGHATLYWYQQILGQGPKLLIQFQNNGVVDDSQLPKDRFSAERLKGVDSTLKIQPAKLEDSAVYLCASGGTGSHQETQYFGPGTRLLVL.

The chain employs TRBV11-2 and TRBJ2-7; no firm D call. The CDR3 length is 13 residues. Germline values: CDR1 SGHAT, CDR2 FQNNGV. V shed 7 bases and J shed 6 bases, with 16 bases lying between them. CDR3 loop: CASKDPGYGEQYF. The DNA of the CDR3 is TGTGCCAGCAAAGATCCCGGGTACGGCGAGCAGTACTTC.

The chain combines TRBV18 with TRBJ1-1, with no clear D. The V gene's germline CDR1 is KGHSH and CDR2 LQKENI. Between the trimmed V and J ends, which lost 3 bases and 0 bases, there was a span of 8 bases. The CDR3 length is 14 residues. The CDR3 DNA sequence: TGTGCCAGCTCACCGCGAGATGTGAACACTGAAGCTTTCTTT. Protein product: CASSPRDVNTEAFF.

The gene calls are TRBV19 and TRBJ1-5; D is ambiguous. The V gene's germline CDR1 is LNHDA and CDR2 SQIVND (reference sequence). The CDR3 is made up of 15 amino acids. V was cut by 7 bases and J by 4 bases, with 17 bases left in between. The CDR3 DNA reads TGTGCCAGTACCACAGAGCCCGGCAGGAATCAGCCCCAGCATTTT. Translated, it gives CASTTEPGRNQPQHF. Based on the CDR3 plus reference TRBV19 and TRBJ1-5, the full variable domain is DGGITQSPKYLFRKEGQNVTLSCEQNLNHDAMYWYRQDPGQGLRLIYYSQIVNDFQKGDIAEGYSVSREKKESFPLTVTSAQKNPTAFYLCASTTEPGRNQPQHFGDGTRLSIL.

The V call is TRBV10-3, the J call TRBJ2-5, with D uncertain. TRBJ2-7 matches the DNA end more closely, so the J call is doubtful. Per germline, CDR1 ENHRY and CDR2 SYGVKD. CDR3 length: 11 amino acids. As DNA, the CDR3 is TGTGCCATCAGTGGGAGTTACGAGCAGTACTTC. Translating gives CAISGSYEQYF.

This chain connects TRBV19 to TRBJ2-1, with 12 bases fitting TRBD2. The CDR3 length is 14 residues. Germline CDR1 and CDR2: LNHDA and SQIVND (reference sequence). J was trimmed by 9 bases and V by 6 bases; bases with no gene match: 6. The chain's CDR3 is CASRVTSGSSEQFF. CDR3 sequence (DNA): TGTGCCAGTAGGGTGACTAGCGGGAGCAGTGAGCAGTTCTTC.

This chain uses TRBV30 with TRBJ2-6; D remains ambiguous. The CDR3 has 16 amino acids. The V end lost 0 bases, the J end lost 0 bases, and 9 bases lay between the germline ends. Germline lookup yields CDR1 GTSNPN and CDR2 SVGIG (reference sequence). The CDR3 region is CAWSVQSPSGANVLTF. In DNA, the CDR3 is TGTGCCTGGAGTGTACAGTCTCCCTCTGGGGCCAACGTCCTGACTTTC.

In this sample, this clone turned up a few times. The CDR3, as DNA: TGTGCCAGCAGCACCCCGGTAGCGGGAAGGTCTAACGAGCAGTACTTC. The encoded protein is CASSTPVAGRSNEQYF. This chain uses TRBV5-8 with TRBJ2-7; 8 bases fit TRBD2. Germline V lookup: CDR1 SGHTS, CDR2 YDEGEE. CDR3 length: 16 residues. V lost 4 bases and J lost 5; bases outside the gene matches: 14.

The V call is TRBV5-1, the J call TRBJ2-1, with D perhaps TRBD2 (6 bases). Trimming shortened V by 7 bases and J by 4 bases, and 18 bases separated the two germline ends. Germline loops: CDR1 SGHRS, CDR2 YFSETQ. This CDR3 contains 15 residues. The CDR3 loop reads CASLRNPGTYNEQFF. DNA for the CDR3: TGCGCCAGCCTGCGCAACCCAGGGACTTACAATGAGCAGTTCTTC.

This clone was counted a few times. The chain employs TRBV4-1 and TRBJ2-1, with D perhaps matching TRBD2 (5 bases). Germline V gene data show CDR1 as MGHRA and CDR2 as YSYEKL. CDR3 length: 14 amino acids. Trimming pared 4 bases from V and 8 bases from J, leaving 15 bases between. CDR3 loop: CASSRPFPGDEQFF. Written as DNA, the CDR3 is TGCGCCAGCAGCCGACCATTCCCCGGGGATGAGCAGTTCTTC.

The V and J genes are TRBV11-2 and TRBJ2-2, with TRBD1 matching 8 bases. This CDR3 has 15 amino acids. CDR1 and CDR2 from the germline V gene are SGHAT and FQNNGV. J gave up 5 bases and V 7 bases, and 9 bases lay outside the gene matches. The CDR3 is CASNSQGGETGELFF. The CDR3 DNA is TGTGCCAGCAACTCACAGGGGGGAGAAACCGGGGAGCTGTTTTTT.

This rearrangement joins TRBV30 to TRBJ1-1; 7 bases line up with TRBD1. Germline assignment: CDR1 GTSNPN and CDR2 SVGIG (reference sequence). Losses at the gene ends were 3 bases for V and 3 bases for J; bases not matched to a gene: 4. CDR3 length: 13 residues. In DNA, the CDR3 is TGTGCCTGGAGGAACAGGGGCGACACTGAAGCTTTCTTT. Translating it yields CAWRNRGDTEAFF.

The chain is built from TRBV5-4 and TRBJ2-7; no clear D. Trimming stripped 0 bases from V and 2 bases from J, with 12 bases between. Germline lookup yields CDR1 SGHNT and CDR2 YYREEE (reference sequence). CDR3 length equals 15 residues. The CDR3 reads CASSLGPGFTYEQYF. As DNA, the CDR3 is TGTGCCAGCAGCTTGGGACCAGGATTCACCTACGAGCAGTACTTC. The full variable domain, with the rest looked up from reference TRBV5-4 and TRBJ2-7, is ETGVTQSPTHLIKTRGQQVTLRCSSQSGHNTVSWYQQALGQGPQFIFQYYREEENGRGNFPPRFSGLQFPNYSSELNVNALELDDSALYLCASSLGPGFTYEQYFGPGTRLTVT.

The J gene is TRBJ1-2, the V gene TRBV7-9; D remains unclear. Deletions cut 7 bases from V and 0 bases from J, with 9 bases between. The V gene's germline CDR1 is SEHNR and CDR2 FQNEAQ (reference sequence). This CDR3 has 13 amino acids. The CDR3 protein is CASNSEANYGYTF. The CDR3 coding sequence is TGTGCCAGCAATAGCGAAGCTAACTATGGCTACACCTTC.